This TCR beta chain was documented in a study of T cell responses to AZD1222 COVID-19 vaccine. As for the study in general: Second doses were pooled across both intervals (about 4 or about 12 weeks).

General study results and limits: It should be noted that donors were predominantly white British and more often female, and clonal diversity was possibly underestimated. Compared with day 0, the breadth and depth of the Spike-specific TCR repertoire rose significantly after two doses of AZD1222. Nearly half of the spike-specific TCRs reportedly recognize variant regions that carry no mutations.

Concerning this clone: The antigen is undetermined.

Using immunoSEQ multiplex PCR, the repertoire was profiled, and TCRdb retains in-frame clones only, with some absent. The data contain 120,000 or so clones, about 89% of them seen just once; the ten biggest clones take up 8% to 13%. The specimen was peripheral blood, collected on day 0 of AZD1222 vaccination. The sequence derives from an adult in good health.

As DNA, the CDR3 is TGTGCCAGCAGCCTCGGGTTTACGAATGAGCAGTTCTTC. This encodes CASSLGFTNEQFF. The chain joins TRBV11-2 to TRBJ2-1, with D uncertain. The germline V gene has CDR1 SGHAT and CDR2 FQNNGV. The CDR3 totals 13 residues. Trimming shortened V by 5 bases and J by 7 bases, and 12 bases separated the two germline ends. Combining the CDR3 with reference TRBV11-2 and TRBJ2-1 gives the whole variable domain EAGVAQSPRYKIIEKRQSVAFWCNPISGHATLYWYQQILGQGPKLLIQFQNNGVVDDSQLPKDRFSAERLKGVDSTLKIQPAKLEDSAVYLCASSLGFTNEQFFGPGTRLTVL.